The TCR beta chain under discussion was sequenced for a study of OX40 agonist ivuxolimab in advanced cancers. For the study at large: Patients received ivuxolimab, an intravenous treatment, every 2 weeks at 0.01 to 10 mg/kg. The group had a mean age of roughly 65 years, ranged from roughly 20 to 80, and was 75% to 85% male.

Notes on this clone: Its antigen remains unidentified.

Study-wide results and caveats: At 0.1-3.0 mg/kg, partial responders had clonal expansion among the lowest observed. The average count of expanded clones was higher among CD8+ T cells than among CD4+.

Germline lookup yields CDR1 LNHNV and CDR2 YYDKDF (reference sequence). The CDR3 is 15 amino acids. Trimming took 0 bases from V and 5 from J, leaving 14 bases between them. Measured with immunoSEQ multiplex PCR; TCRdb has only the in-frame clones, and not every one. This sample has about 58,000 clones, with approximately 88% found just once. The clonotype comes from an adult with an advanced solid tumor such as melanoma, head and neck, liver or kidney cancer. The sample was CD4+ or CD8+ T cells sorted from blood, taken in a trial of the OX40 agonist ivuxolimab. The chain employs TRBV15 and TRBJ2-7, with TRBD2 as a possible D gene (6 bases). CDR3 protein: CATSRDQGGVDEQYF. The DNA of the CDR3 is TGTGCCACCAGCAGAGATCAGGGAGGTGTGGACGAGCAGTACTTC.